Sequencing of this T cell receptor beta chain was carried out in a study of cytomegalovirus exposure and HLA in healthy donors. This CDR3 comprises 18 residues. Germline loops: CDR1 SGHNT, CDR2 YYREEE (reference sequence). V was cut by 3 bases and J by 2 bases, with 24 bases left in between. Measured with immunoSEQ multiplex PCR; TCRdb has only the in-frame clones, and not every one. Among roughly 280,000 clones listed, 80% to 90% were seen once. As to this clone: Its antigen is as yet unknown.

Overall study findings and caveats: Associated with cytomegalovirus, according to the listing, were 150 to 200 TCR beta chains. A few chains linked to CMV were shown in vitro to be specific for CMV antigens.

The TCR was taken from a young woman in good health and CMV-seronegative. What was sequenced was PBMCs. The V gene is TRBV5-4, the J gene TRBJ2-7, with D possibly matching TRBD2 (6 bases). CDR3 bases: TGTGCCAGCAGCTCCCCCGGAGGGATCGGGACGAGTACCTACGAGCAGTACTTC. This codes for CASSSPGGIGTSTYEQYF.